The present T cell receptor beta chain was sequenced within a study of control samples from healthy donors and cancer patients. The CDR3 has 17 amino acids. V gave up 2 bases and J gave up 0 bases; unmatched junction bases: 7. Germline CDR1 reads SGHRS; CDR2 reads YFSETQ. The method was immunoSEQ multiplex PCR; TCRdb's version includes in-frame clones alone and lacks a portion of them. Here the sample spans under 200,000 clones, 88% being singletons. What was sequenced was blood. The TCR sequence derives from a woman younger than 45 in good health. The V and J genes are TRBV5-1 and TRBJ2-2; 7 nucleotides align to TRBD1. CDR3 region: CASSFRDSPANTGELFF. Here the CDR3 DNA reads TGCGCCAGCAGCTTCCGGGACAGCCCTGCGAACACCGGGGAGCTGTTTTTT.